Listed below are T cell receptor beta chains from one sample, sequenced in a study of blood T cell repertoires in COVID-19. Here immunoSEQ multiplex PCR was the method, and the copy in TCRdb shows in-frame clones only, minus some. The sample holds about 480,000 clones, roughly 89% seen once. Sample: peripheral blood. The receptors were sampled from a man aged 18 to 35 with COVID-19, enrolled during active disease. Each CDR3 is given with its conserved first and last residue. Each record gives: D gene, V gene, J gene, clone size, CDR3 protein, CDR3 DNA. The D gene is left open where the match is weak. Part of the rows lack a size; the others show once, few, many or a class for expanded clones.

NA	TRBV24-1	TRBJ2-3	NA	CATSVAGASTDTQYF	TGTGCCACCAGTGTGGCAGGGGCTAGCACAGATACGCAGTATTTT
NA	TRBV13	TRBJ1-1	NA	CASSPYWTAGGTEAFF	TGTGCCAGCAGCCCATACTGGACAGCGGGGGGCACTGAAGCTTTCTTT
TRBD1	TRBV5-4	TRBJ2-5	NA	CASSSQGGGTETQYF	TGTGCCAGCAGCTCCCAAGGGGGCGGTACGGAGACCCAGTACTTC
TRBD2	TRBV5-1	TRBJ2-3	NA	CASSLLGLASASTDTQYF	TGCGCCAGCAGCTTGTTGGGACTAGCGTCCGCTAGCACAGATACGCAGTATTTT
NA	TRBV14	TRBJ2-2	once	CASSHHPGVTGELFF	TGTGCCAGCAGCCATCATCCGGGAGTCACCGGGGAGCTGTTTTTT
TRBD1	TRBV4-2	TRBJ2-2	NA	CASSHPEAGGTGELFF	TGTGCCAGCAGCCATCCCGAGGCAGGGGGCACCGGGGAGCTGTTTTTT
NA	TRBV20-1	TRBJ1-2	NA	CSAYRARGYTF	TGCAGTGCTTACAGGGCACGGGGCTACACCTTC
NA	TRBV18	TRBJ2-7	NA	CASSRQGGSEQYF	TGTGCCAGCTCACGGCAGGGGGGCAGCGAGCAGTACTTC
NA	TRBV29-1	TRBJ2-1	once	CSVDTSWGAYNEQFF	TGCAGCGTTGATACTTCATGGGGGGCCTACAATGAGCAGTTCTTC
NA	TRBV25-1	TRBJ2-1	NA	CASSGSRYNEQFF	TGTGCCAGCAGTGGGAGCAGATACAATGAGCAGTTCTTC
TRBD1	TRBV3-1/TRBV3-2	TRBJ2-7	NA	CASSQGQGTYEQYF	TGTGCCAGCAGCCAGGGACAGGGGACCTACGAGCAGTACTTC
NA	TRBV27	TRBJ1-2	NA	CASRSSGPDDGYTF	TGTGCCAGCAGATCTTCAGGGCCAGACGATGGCTACACCTTC
NA	TRBV2	TRBJ2-7	NA	CASSEAGFYEQYF	TGTGCCAGCAGTGAGGCAGGGTTCTACGAGCAGTACTTC
TRBD2	TRBV6-1	TRBJ2-1	once	CASSELGGRAYNEQFF	TGTGCCAGCAGTGAACTAGGCGGGAGGGCTTACAATGAGCAGTTCTTC
NA	TRBV5-4	TRBJ2-7	NA	CASSLAAGQSYEQYF	TGTGCCAGCAGCTTGGCGGCAGGGCAGTCCTACGAGCAGTACTTC
TRBD1	TRBV28	TRBJ1-6	NA	CASSSPGTGNSPLHF	TGTGCCAGCAGTTCCCCCGGGACAGGAAATTCACCCCTCCACTTT
NA	TRBV19	TRBJ2-7	NA	CASSSGGGYEQYF	TGTGCCAGTAGTTCAGGAGGAGGTTACGAGCAGTACTTC
TRBD2	TRBV10-3	TRBJ2-1	NA	CAISESGLAGGVFSYNEQFF	TGTGCCATCAGTGAGTCCGGGTTAGCGGGAGGGGTATTTTCCTACAATGAGCAGTTCTTC
NA	TRBV20-1	TRBJ1-2	NA	CSASRGYGYTF	TGCAGTGCTAGCCGCGGATATGGCTACACCTTC
NA	TRBV27	TRBJ1-4	once	CASSRANEKLFF	TGTGCCAGCAGCAGGGCTAATGAAAAACTGTTTTTT
NA	TRBV7-9	TRBJ1-1	NA	CASSSLLGDMNTEAFF	TGTGCCAGCAGCTCACTCCTAGGGGACATGAACACTGAAGCTTTCTTT
NA	TRBV4-2	TRBJ2-3	NA	CASSQDWGLTLGRDTQYF	TGTGCCAGCAGCCAAGATTGGGGCTTGACTCTCGGTAGGGATACGCAGTATTTT
NA	TRBV7-8	TRBJ2-1	NA	CASSLLSLAGGSEQFF	TGTGCCAGCAGCTTACTGAGTCTAGCCGGGGGTAGTGAGCAGTTCTTC
NA	TRBV19	TRBJ1-1	NA	CASRPREQGRGTEAFF	TGTGCCAGTAGACCTCGGGAACAGGGACGGGGCACTGAAGCTTTCTTT
TRBD1	TRBV6-5	TRBJ2-3	NA	CASSYSRTGADTQYF	TGTGCCAGCAGTTACTCGAGGACAGGGGCCGATACGCAGTATTTT
NA	TRBV2	TRBJ1-3	NA	CASSSQGGGNTIYF	TGTGCCAGCAGTTCTCAGGGTGGTGGAAACACCATATATTTT
TRBD2	TRBV7-9	TRBJ2-7	NA	CASSSAGGSDEQYF	TGTGCCAGCAGCTCAGCGGGAGGGTCGGACGAGCAGTACTTC
TRBD1	TRBV5-1	TRBJ2-5	NA	CASSLGGQGAKEAQYF	TGCGCCAGCAGCTTGGGGGGACAGGGGGCGAAGGAGGCCCAGTACTTC
TRBD2	TRBV6-5	TRBJ2-1	NA	CASSYASGGAGEQFF	TGTGCCAGCAGTTACGCTAGCGGGGGGGCGGGAGAGCAGTTCTTC
NA	TRBV24-1	TRBJ2-2	NA	CATWSGLNTGELFF	TGTGCCACCTGGAGCGGGCTGAACACCGGGGAGCTGTTTTTT
NA	TRBV6-5	TRBJ2-2	NA	CASMFERSSGELFF	TGTGCCAGCATGTTTGAGAGAAGTTCCGGGGAGCTGTTTTTT
NA	TRBV18	TRBJ2-7	NA	CASSPGGTYEQYF	TGTGCCAGCTCACCTGGCGGCACCTACGAGCAGTACTTC
NA	TRBV5-1	TRBJ1-1	NA	CASTLGSGNTEAFF	TGCGCCAGCACCCTTGGTTCAGGGAACACTGAAGCTTTCTTT
NA	TRBV27	TRBJ2-7	NA	CASSFGVHYEQYF	TGTGCCAGCAGTTTTGGAGTTCACTACGAGCAGTACTTC
NA	TRBV19	TRBJ1-1	NA	CASNPQGLNTEAFF	TGTGCCAGTAACCCACAGGGTTTGAACACTGAAGCTTTCTTT
NA	TRBV1	TRBJ2-3	NA	CTSRPTLVPHTQYF	TGCACCAGCAGACCGACCCTAGTTCCCCATACGCAGTATTTT
TRBD2	TRBV3-1/TRBV3-2	TRBJ2-7	NA	CASSQPGLASEQYF	TGTGCCAGCAGCCAACCGGGACTAGCTTCCGAGCAGTACTTC
NA	TRBV7-6	TRBJ2-5	few	CASSLNPDGKETQYF	TGTGCCAGCAGCTTAAACCCGGACGGGAAAGAGACCCAGTACTTC
NA	TRBV11-3	TRBJ1-1	NA	CASSLQGDTEAFF	TGTGCCAGCAGCTTACAAGGAGACACTGAAGCTTTCTTT
TRBD2	TRBV7-2	TRBJ2-5	NA	CASSSRPGLVMETQYF	TGTGCCAGCAGCTCTCGACCGGGACTAGTAATGGAGACCCAGTACTTC
TRBD1	TRBV2	TRBJ2-2	once	CASRTGTGALGELFF	TGTGCCAGCAGGACCGGGACAGGGGCCCTCGGGGAGCTGTTTTTT
NA	TRBV5-6	TRBJ2-7	NA	CASRAESSYEQYF	TGTGCCAGCAGGGCGGAGAGCTCCTACGAGCAGTACTTC
NA	TRBV15	TRBJ1-5	few	CATSRDYGGSNQPQHF	TGTGCCACCAGCAGAGATTACGGGGGTAGCAATCAGCCCCAGCATTTT
TRBD1	TRBV6-4	TRBJ1-1	NA	CASSESGTVTEAFF	TGTGCCAGCAGTGAATCCGGGACAGTCACTGAAGCTTTCTTT
NA	TRBV6-1	TRBJ2-1	once	CASSEWGQGNEQFF	TGTGCCAGCAGTGAATGGGGACAAGGGAATGAGCAGTTCTTC
NA	TRBV18	TRBJ2-7	NA	CASSPGSSYEQYF	TGTGCCAGCTCACCTGGGAGTTCCTACGAGCAGTACTTC
NA	TRBV4-1	TRBJ1-2	NA	CASSQVSGVPYTF	TGCGCCAGCAGCCAAGTCTCCGGGGTCCCCTACACCTTC
NA	TRBV7-9	TRBJ2-2	NA	CASSLSLAGELFF	TGTGCCAGCAGCTTAAGCCTGGCCGGGGAGCTGTTTTTT
NA	TRBV5-4	TRBJ1-1	NA	CASSRQANTEAFF	TGTGCCAGCAGCCGACAGGCGAACACTGAAGCTTTCTTT
TRBD2	TRBV19	TRBJ2-7	NA	CASRASGSYEQYF	TGTGCCAGTCGGGCTAGCGGTTCCTACGAGCAGTACTTC
TRBD2	TRBV7-8	TRBJ2-1	NA	CASSPQGGLADNEQFF	TGTGCCAGCAGCCCCCAAGGGGGACTAGCGGACAATGAGCAGTTCTTC
NA	TRBV28	TRBJ2-5	NA	CASSLQGGQETQYF	TGTGCCAGCAGTTTACAGGGGGGTCAAGAGACCCAGTACTTC
TRBD1	TRBV11-3	TRBJ2-1	NA	CASSLITGGYYNEQFF	TGTGCCAGCAGCTTAATTACAGGGGGCTACTACAATGAGCAGTTCTTC
TRBD2	TRBV6-4	TRBJ2-2	NA	CASSGLANTGELFF	TGTGCCAGCAGCGGACTAGCGAATACCGGGGAGCTGTTTTTT